These 26 T cell receptor beta chains share one sample of origin, sequenced in a study of CD8 T cells in ankylosing spondylitis. TCRdb redid the calling of the 5' RACE reads with MiXCR, one entry per CDR3 protein. The table lists roughly 35,000 distinct CDR3 sequences, 13% of them singletons. Sample: synovial fluid, either unsorted or a sorted T cell fraction (not recorded which). The receptor source for this set is a male donor with ankylosing spondylitis.

This clonotype has ten or more counts. CDR3 nucleotides: TGCAGTGCTAGAGATATTGGGACCACCGGGGAGCTGTTTTTT. This encodes CSARDIGTTGELFF. The J gene is TRBJ2-2, the V gene TRBV20-1; D assignment may be TRBD1 or TRBD2 (5 bases each). CDR3 length: 14 amino acids. Germline V CDR1 and CDR2: DFQATT, SNEGSKA (reference sequence). The V and J ends lost 0 bases and 4 bases respectively, with 9 bases between them.

The table lists this clonotype with a few counts. V is TRBV7-2 and J is TRBJ1-2, with D hard to call. In germline, CDR1 is SGHTA, CDR2 FQGNSA. The V gene lost 4 bases and the J gene lost 8 bases, with 23 bases spanning the gap. The CDR3 length is 16 residues. DNA of the CDR3: TGTGCCAGCAGCTCCATGCCCCCTCTTGGAGAAGTCGGCTACACCTTC. Encoded protein: CASSSMPPLGEVGYTF.

The sample holds a few counts of this clonotype. This chain uses TRBV20-1 with TRBJ2-7, with D uncertain. This CDR3 has 13 residues. Trimming took 6 bases from V and 0 from J, leaving 12 bases between them. CDR1 DFQATT and CDR2 SNEGSKA come from the germline V gene (reference sequence). CDR3 amino acids: CSAAAAYSYEQYF. The CDR3 coding sequence is TGCAGTGCGGCGGCGGCATACTCCTACGAGCAGTACTTC.

This clonotype was recorded at least ten times. The V gene is TRBV7-2, the J gene TRBJ1-1; D is ambiguous. V lost 0 bases and J 7 bases, leaving 9 bases between the germline ends. Looked up from germline, CDR1 is SGHTA and CDR2 is FQGNSA. The CDR3 is 13 residues long. DNA for the CDR3: TGTGCCAGCAGCTTAGCCCTGAAGGGTGAAGCTTTCTTT. Translation gives CASSLALKGEAFF.

This clonotype was recorded a few times. The J gene is TRBJ2-1, the V gene TRBV9, with 7 bases that match TRBD2. Trimming took 0 bases from V and 10 from J; bases not matched to a gene: 4. Germline CDR1 is SGDLS and CDR2 is YYNGEE. The CDR3 runs to 13 residues. CDR3 in DNA: TGTGCCAGCAGCGTAGGGGGGGGAGGCGAGCAGTTCTTC. It is translated as CASSVGGGGEQFF.

In its sample, this clonotype was seen many times. The chain couples TRBV7-3 to TRBJ1-3; no reliable D call. CDR3 length: 15 residues. V gave up 0 bases and J gave up 0 bases, with 6 bases separating them. The germline gives CDR1 SGHTA, CDR2 FQGTGA. The chain's CDR3 is CASSLTGGSGNTIYF. The CDR3 nucleotides are TGTGCCAGCAGCTTAACGGGCGGCTCTGGAAACACCATATATTTT.

This chain joins TRBV6-2 or TRBV6-3 and TRBJ2-2, with 8 bases that match TRBD1. Per the germline V gene, CDR1 is MNHEY and CDR2 is SVGEGT. The CDR3 length is 14 residues. The V segment lost 6 bases and the J segment 6 bases; nucleotides outside the gene matches: 6. CDR3 coding DNA: TGTGCCAGCAGCATCCAGGGGGCTGCCGGGGAGCTGTTTTTT. Translating gives CASSIQGAAGELFF.

This clonotype was found many times. The chain has TRBV6-5 and TRBJ1-5, with D tentatively TRBD1 (5 bases). Trimming took 0 bases from V and 0 from J, leaving 6 bases between them. The CDR3 runs 15 residues. Germline CDR1 MNHEY, CDR2 SVGAGI. The CDR3 here is CASSYSRGSNQPQHF. The CDR3 bases are TGTGCCAGCAGTTACTCGAGGGGTAGCAATCAGCCCCAGCATTTT.

The sample holds many counts of this clonotype. The chain uses TRBV2 and TRBJ2-4; the D is unclear. Germline-derived CDR1 and CDR2 are SNHLY and FYNNEI. The germline V and J ends were trimmed by 5 bases and 3 bases, with 5 bases remaining between them. This CDR3 contains 12 residues. The chain's CDR3 is CASSLDKNIQYF. CDR3 coding DNA: TGTGCCAGCAGTTTAGACAAAAACATTCAGTACTTC.

This clonotype was detected a few times. The rearrangement joins TRBV18 to TRBJ2-3; 8 bases map to TRBD1. The CDR3 runs 16 residues. With V trimmed by 6 bases and J by 5 bases, 13 bases remained unmatched. Germline lookup yields CDR1 KGHSH and CDR2 LQKENI. As DNA, the CDR3 is TGTGCCAGCTCGCCCCAGGCAGGGGGCATCGGAGATACGCAGTATTTT. Its protein is CASSPQAGGIGDTQYF.

This clonotype was observed at least ten times. V and J are TRBV6-1 and TRBJ2-7, with 13 bases fitting TRBD2. Germline CDR1 reads MNHNS; CDR2 reads SASEGT. This CDR3 contains 16 residues. Germline trimming cut 6 bases from V and 1 base from J; bases unmatched to any gene: 6. Here the CDR3 reads CASRPGLAGASYEQYF. CDR3 sequence (DNA): TGTGCCAGCAGGCCAGGACTAGCGGGAGCGTCCTACGAGCAGTACTTC.

This clonotype occurred many times. The chain combines TRBV6-5 with TRBJ2-2, with TRBD2 as a possible D gene (6 bases). The CDR3 consists of 14 residues. Deletions cut 6 bases from V and 3 bases from J, with 11 bases between. The V gene's germline CDR1 is MNHEY and CDR2 SVGAGI. The CDR3 DNA reads as TGTGCCAGCAGCTCCGGACTACACACCGGGGAGCTGTTTTTT. Protein sequence: CASSSGLHTGELFF.

The rearrangement uses TRBV20-1 and TRBJ2-7; D is possibly TRBD2 (6 bases). The CDR3 has 16 amino acids. V lost 0 bases to trimming and J lost 3 bases, with 18 bases between them. Germline CDR1 reads DFQATT; CDR2 reads SNEGSKA (reference sequence). The chain's CDR3 is CSARDSSGGDFYEQYF. The CDR3 region has the DNA TGCAGTGCTAGAGATTCGTCCGGAGGGGACTTCTACGAGCAGTACTTC.

This chain connects TRBV6-1 to TRBJ2-3; D perhaps matches TRBD2 (5 bases). The CDR3 runs 16 residues. Germline CDR1 and CDR2: MNHNS and SASEGT. V gave up 5 bases and J gave up 0 bases, with 15 bases separating them. The CDR3 loop reads CASSQRATSSTDTQYF. CDR3 bases: TGTGCCAGCAGTCAGAGGGCGACATCTAGCACAGATACGCAGTATTTT.

The chain links TRBV7-6 to TRBJ2-7, with 13 bases fitting TRBD2. The CDR3 covers 15 residues. With 5 bases clipped from V and 3 bases from J, the junction kept 4 bases outside the gene matches. Germline lookup yields CDR1 SGHVS and CDR2 FNYEAQ. This CDR3 is CASSLWTSGGYEQYF. The CDR3 DNA follows: TGTGCCAGCAGCCTTTGGACTAGCGGGGGCTACGAGCAGTACTTC.

V gene TRBV4-1 combines with J gene TRBJ2-2; D gene ambiguous. Germline V gives CDR1 MGHRA, CDR2 YSYEKL. Trimming shortened V by 1 base and J by 4 bases, and 7 bases separated the two germline ends. This CDR3 spans 14 amino acids. In DNA form, the CDR3 reads TGCGCCAGCAGCCAAGTCCGACCCACCGGGGAGCTGTTTTTT. It specifies CASSQVRPTGELFF.

This clonotype has more than one count but fewer than ten. CDR3 amino acids: CASSSRSGYGGSYEQYF. The DNA of the CDR3 is TGTGCCAGCAGTTCAAGGTCCGGGTACGGCGGCTCCTACGAGCAGTACTTC. V is TRBV27 and J is TRBJ2-7; D call uncertain. Germline V gene sequence: CDR1 MNHEY, CDR2 SMNVEV (reference sequence). The CDR3 has 17 amino acids. Trimming pared 4 bases from V and 0 bases from J, leaving 19 bases between.

The rearrangement uses TRBV29-1 and TRBJ2-1; a possible D gene is TRBD2 (6 bases). Germline loops: CDR1 SQVTM, CDR2 ANQGSEA. V shed 2 bases and J shed 8 bases, with 7 bases lying between them. The CDR3 sequence is 11 residues long. CDR3 region: CSVEWGDEQFF. DNA for the CDR3: TGCAGCGTTGAATGGGGGGATGAGCAGTTCTTC.

The chain combines TRBV5-1 with TRBJ2-7; D call uncertain. The CDR3 is made up of 20 amino acids. Germline-derived CDR1 and CDR2 are SGHRS and YFSETQ. V lost 4 bases to trimming and J lost 4 bases, with 33 bases between them. CDR3 protein: CASSLWVRGPSEAVTYEQYF. Here the CDR3 DNA reads TGCGCCAGCAGCCTCTGGGTTCGTGGACCGAGTGAGGCGGTAACATACGAGCAGTACTTC.

The V and J genes are TRBV7-8 and TRBJ1-1; D unresolved. Between the trimmed V and J ends, which lost 2 bases and 4 bases, there was a span of 5 bases. Germline assignment: CDR1 SGHVS and CDR2 FQNEAQ. This CDR3 region has 12 residues. CDR3 sequence (DNA): TGTGCCAGCAGCTTATCGGGCACTGAAGCTTTCTTT. Translated: CASSLSGTEAFF.

The J gene is TRBJ2-3, the V gene TRBV11-2; D remains unclear. CDR1 and CDR2 from the germline V gene are SGHAT and FQNNGV. This CDR3 is 17 amino acids long. V was trimmed by 0 bases and J by 5 bases, leaving 18 bases between them. This CDR3 reads CASSLDGASGVGDTQYF. DNA for the CDR3: TGTGCCAGCAGCTTAGATGGTGCTAGTGGGGTAGGAGATACGCAGTATTTT.

The rearrangement links TRBV12-3 or TRBV12-4 to TRBJ1-1, with no clear D. The V gene lost 6 bases and the J gene lost 6 bases, with 11 bases spanning the gap. The CDR3 length is 12 residues. CDR3 bases: TGTGCCAGCAGCCCGGACGGCCCTGAAGCTTTCTTT. The encoded protein is CASSPDGPEAFF.

This clonotype showed up just a few times. V gene TRBV27 combines with J gene TRBJ2-7, with 10 bases fitting TRBD2. Germline V gives CDR1 MNHEY, CDR2 SMNVEV (reference sequence). CDR3 length: 15 amino acids. After removal of 3 bases from V and 4 bases from J, the junction contained 6 bases not matched to a gene. CDR3 DNA sequence: TGTGCCAGCAGTTTGCGCGCTAGCGGGGGTTACGAGCAGTACTTC. As protein: CASSLRASGGYEQYF.

This clonotype was counted only a few times. The J gene is TRBJ2-7, the V gene TRBV5-1; D gene uncertain. The CDR3 sequence is 14 residues long. Looked up from germline, CDR1 is SGHRS and CDR2 is YFSETQ. Trimming removed 0 bases at V and 1 base at J, with 8 bases between. The CDR3 spells CASSLDPRSYEQYF. In DNA form, the CDR3 reads TGCGCCAGCAGCTTGGACCCCAGATCCTACGAGCAGTACTTC.

This clonotype was seen ten or more times. The V call is TRBV20-1, the J call TRBJ1-6; maybe TRBD1 (5 bases). V was shortened by 3 bases and J by 9 bases, with 18 bases between the two germline ends. CDR1 DFQATT and CDR2 SNEGSKA come from the germline V gene (reference sequence). The CDR3 covers 15 residues. The CDR3 sequence: CSARSPLRETSPLHF. The CDR3 DNA follows: TGCAGTGCTAGGTCCCCGCTCAGGGAGACTTCACCCCTCCACTTT.

This clonotype was counted only a few times. This rearrangement joins TRBV6-4 to TRBJ2-1; 7 bases map to TRBD1. Germline values: CDR1 MRHNA, CDR2 SNTAGT. The CDR3 is 17 amino acids. With 4 bases clipped from V and 7 bases from J, the junction kept 16 bases outside the gene matches. The CDR3 here is CASSASPRGPGANEQFF. CDR3 bases: TGTGCCAGCAGTGCGTCTCCAAGGGGGCCTGGGGCTAATGAGCAGTTCTTC.